Shown below are 25 T cell receptor beta chains from a single sample sequenced in a study of shared clonotypes between healthy human individuals. The assay was immunoSEQ multiplex PCR, and TCRdb's table has in-frame clones only and misses some. The repertoire consists of hundreds of thousands of clones, with roughly 78% occurring once and the leading ten covering approximately 2%. Sequenced input: memory CD4+ T cells sorted from blood. Subset denoted: CD45RA-negative fraction. Receptors originate from a woman aged 25 to 39 in good health.

CDR3 sequence reads: CASSYSNEQFF. CDR3 DNA sequence: TGTGCCAGCAGTTACAGCAATGAGCAGTTCTTC. The chain recombines TRBV2 with TRBJ2-1; D not certain. The germline gives CDR1 SNHLY, CDR2 FYNNEI. The length of the CDR3 is 11 residues. Trimming left V 5 bases short and J 6 bases short, with 5 bases between.

V and J are TRBV27 and TRBJ2-7; 8 bases fit TRBD1. The CDR3 has 13 residues. The germline CDR1 and CDR2 sequences are MNHEY and SMNVEV (reference sequence). V trimming: 6 bases; J trimming: 5 bases; junction bases outside the gene matches: 6. The CDR3 sequence: CASSRIQGDEQYF. In nucleotides, the CDR3 is TGTGCCAGCAGCCGTATACAGGGGGACGAGCAGTACTTC.

This clone was seen more than once but under ten times. V and J are TRBV18 and TRBJ2-5, with unresolved D. Trimming removed 0 bases from V and 3 bases from J, with 2 bases in between. This CDR3 has 12 residues. Germline V gives CDR1 KGHSH, CDR2 LQKENI. The chain's CDR3 is CASSPPEETQYF. The CDR3 DNA reads as TGTGCCAGCTCACCACCGGAAGAGACCCAGTACTTC.

The chain couples TRBV5-1 to TRBJ1-1; 7 nucleotides match TRBD1. This CDR3 region has 14 residues. From germline, CDR1 is SGHRS and CDR2 YFSETQ. V trimming: 1 base; J trimming: 4 bases; junction bases outside the gene matches: 4. CDR3 nucleotide sequence: TGCGCCAGCAGCTTGACGACAGGGCGCACTGAAGCTTTCTTT. Translation gives CASSLTTGRTEAFF.

V usage is TRBV5-1 and J usage is TRBJ2-5; D is perhaps TRBD2 (5 bases). Trimming left V 0 bases short and J 5 bases short, with 11 bases between. CDR1 SGHRS and CDR2 YFSETQ come from the germline V gene. The CDR3 length is 14 residues. CDR3 in amino acids: CASSLGYLAETQYF. The CDR3 nucleotides read TGCGCCAGCAGCTTGGGGTATTTAGCGGAGACCCAGTACTTC.

The rearrangement joins TRBV6-1 to TRBJ1-2; D not resolved. Germline CDR1 reads MNHNS; CDR2 reads SASEGT. This CDR3 spans 14 amino acids. Between the trimmed V and J ends, which lost 7 bases and 0 bases, there was a span of 12 bases. Written as DNA, the CDR3 is TGTGCCAGCATAACGCCTAACTCTAACTATGGCTACACCTTC. This translates into CASITPNSNYGYTF.

This clone appeared a few times. In nucleotides, the CDR3 is TGTGCCAGCAGTGAACGTAGGGACAATGAGCAGTTCTTC. Translating it yields CASSERRDNEQFF. This chain links TRBV6-1 with TRBJ2-1; D is ambiguous. CDR3 length: 13 residues. V was trimmed by 2 bases and J by 5 bases, leaving 7 bases between them. The germline gives CDR1 MNHNS, CDR2 SASEGT.

The chain uses TRBV27 and TRBJ2-3; the D gene is possibly TRBD1 (6 bases). CDR1 MNHEY and CDR2 SMNVEV come from the germline V gene (reference sequence). This CDR3 has 13 amino acids. V lost 6 bases to trimming and J lost 8 bases, with 15 bases between them. CDR3 sequence (DNA): TGTGCCAGCAGCCGTACAGGGTTAGCTACGCAGTATTTT. Amino acids: CASSRTGLATQYF.

This chain links TRBV9 with TRBJ2-2; 8 bases line up with TRBD1. Trimming at V came to 3 bases and at J to 5 bases, leaving 9 bases not matched to a gene. This CDR3 is built from 16 residues. Germline V gene sequence: CDR1 SGDLS, CDR2 YYNGEE. The CDR3 coding sequence is TGTGCCAGCAGCGAGATCGGACAGGGAGTAACCGGGGAGCTGTTTTTT. This encodes CASSEIGQGVTGELFF.

This clone is a singleton in its sample. Other DNA sequences of this sample code for an identical CDR3. The chain has TRBV28 and TRBJ1-5; no clear D. The V end was cut by 2 bases, the J end by 4 bases, with 3 bases between. The CDR3 consists of 12 residues. Germline V gene sequence: CDR1 MDHEN, CDR2 SYDVKM. As DNA, the CDR3 is TGTGCCAGCAGTTTAAGGAATCAGCCCCAGCATTTT. Translated: CASSLRNQPQHF.

V is TRBV4-1 and J is TRBJ2-6, with a possible D match to TRBD1 (5 bases). CDR1 is MGHRA, CDR2 YSYEKL, per germline. The CDR3 totals 15 residues. V lost 6 bases to trimming and J lost 2 bases, with 11 bases between them. The CDR3 region has the DNA TGCGCCAGCAGATCCCCAGGGACTGGGGCCAACGTCCTGACTTTC. This encodes CASRSPGTGANVLTF.

The chain uses TRBV11-3 and TRBJ2-2; TRBD2 is a possible D gene (5 bases). The CDR3 consists of 14 residues. The V end was cut by 2 bases, the J end by 5 bases, with 9 bases between. CDR1 is SGHNT and CDR2 is YENEEA in the germline V gene. In nucleotides, the CDR3 is TGTGCCAGCAGCTTACAAGGAGGAACCGGGGAGCTGTTTTTT. Translating it yields CASSLQGGTGELFF.

About this clone itself: This sample also contains other DNA sequences that code for the same CDR3. The rearrangement uses TRBV5-6 and TRBJ2-1; D is ambiguous. Germline V lookup: CDR1 SGHDT, CDR2 YYEEEE. Trimming left V 0 bases short and J 1 base short, with 5 bases between. CDR3 length: 14 amino acids. CDR3 nucleotide sequence: TGTGCCAGCAGCTTGGACTGGTCCTACAATGAGCAGTTCTTC. This encodes CASSLDWSYNEQFF.

V usage is TRBV5-1 and J usage is TRBJ2-5, with 13 bases fitting TRBD2. Germline V gene sequence: CDR1 SGHRS, CDR2 YFSETQ. V shed 4 bases and J 5 bases; nucleotides not matched to a gene: 5. The CDR3 length is 15 residues. The CDR3 here is CASSPGTSGMETQYF. DNA of the CDR3: TGCGCCAGCAGCCCGGGGACTAGCGGGATGGAGACCCAGTACTTC.

This clone was recorded a few times. Here the CDR3 DNA reads TGTGCCAGCAGTCCACACCCCGGCGGGAGCTACAATGAGCAGTTCTTC. Translating gives CASSPHPGGSYNEQFF. The chain recombines TRBV5-4 with TRBJ2-1, with 7 nucleotides matching TRBD2. The V and J ends lost 5 bases and 3 bases, in that order; junction bases with no gene match: 11. The CDR3 contains 16 residues. The germline V gene encodes CDR1 SGHNT and CDR2 YYREEE (reference sequence).

The chain recombines TRBV5-8 with TRBJ2-5; 9 nucleotides align to TRBD1. The CDR3 has 16 residues. Germline V gives CDR1 SGHTS, CDR2 YDEGEE. After removal of 4 bases from V and 0 bases from J, the junction contained 7 bases not matched to a gene. CDR3 region: CASSDRQGGNQETQYF. Written as DNA, the CDR3 is TGTGCCAGCAGCGACCGACAGGGGGGAAACCAAGAGACCCAGTACTTC.

This clone was seen more than once but under ten times. The chain combines TRBV5-1 with TRBJ2-2; D is possibly TRBD1 (5 bases). This CDR3 is built from 16 residues. Germline V gene lookup returns CDR1 SGHRS and CDR2 YFSETQ. V was shortened by 0 bases and J by 7 bases, with 16 bases between the two germline ends. CDR3 amino acids: CASSLALGANLGELFF. As DNA, the CDR3 is TGCGCCAGCAGCTTGGCCCTAGGGGCTAACCTCGGGGAGCTGTTTTTT. Drawing the rest from reference TRBV5-1 and TRBJ2-2, the complete variable domain is KAGVTQTPRYLIKTRGQQVTLSCSPISGHRSVSWYQQTPGQGLQFLFEYFSETQRNKGNFPGRFSGRQFSNSRSEMNVSTLELGDSALYLCASSLALGANLGELFFGEGSRLTVL.

The chain links TRBV7-9 to TRBJ1-1; D gene unclear. V lost 5 bases and J 10 bases, leaving 14 bases between the germline ends. This CDR3 has 12 amino acids. Germline V gives CDR1 SEHNR, CDR2 FQNEAQ (reference sequence). The CDR3 coding sequence is TGTGCCAGCAGCACGACAAGCTCGGGAGCTTTCTTT. It is translated as CASSTTSSGAFF.

The chain combines TRBV6-5 with TRBJ1-2; 10 positions match TRBD1. The V segment lost 6 bases and the J segment 4 bases; nucleotides outside the gene matches: 5. The germline CDR1 and CDR2 sequences are MNHEY and SVGAGI. This CDR3 spans 14 amino acids. The CDR3 loop reads CASSSGTGVYGYTF. CDR3 in DNA: TGTGCCAGCAGCTCAGGGACAGGGGTCTATGGCTACACCTTC.

Of note for this clone: Mismatch with germline at one junction end may stem from a read error. The V and J genes are TRBV28 and TRBJ2-1; 10 bases fit TRBD2. Germline CDR1 MDHEN, CDR2 SYDVKM. CDR3 length equals 16 residues. In DNA form, the CDR3 reads TGTGTCAGCAGATACTTAGCGGGAGGCCTCTACAATGAGCAGTTCTTC. This translates into CVSRYLAGGLYNEQFF.

The chain uses TRBV27 and TRBJ2-7, with 9 bases aligning to TRBD2. This CDR3 contains 14 residues. The trim removed 5 bases at V and 5 bases at J, leaving 7 bases unmatched. The V gene's germline CDR1 is MNHEY and CDR2 SMNVEV (reference sequence). CDR3 nucleotide sequence: TGTGCCAGCAGTCCGCTAGCGGGATCTGACGAGCAGTACTTC. Protein: CASSPLAGSDEQYF.

The rearrangement links TRBV19 to TRBJ2-7, with D perhaps matching TRBD2 (5 bases). Looked up from germline, CDR1 is LNHDA and CDR2 is SQIVND (reference sequence). V lost 5 bases and J lost 2, with 16 bases in between. The CDR3 consists of 15 residues. CDR3 loop: CASSPQFSATYEQYF. The DNA for the CDR3 is TGTGCCAGTAGTCCCCAGTTTAGCGCAACCTACGAGCAGTACTTC.

The V call is TRBV28, the J call TRBJ2-3; TRBD1 matches at 8 bases. V was clipped by 6 bases and J by 4 bases; unmatched bases: 12. This CDR3 region has 16 residues. The germline V gene has CDR1 MDHEN and CDR2 SYDVKM. The CDR3 region is CASSKTGVLHADTQYF. The DNA for the CDR3 is TGTGCCAGCAGCAAGACAGGGGTTTTACATGCAGATACGCAGTATTTT.

The chain couples TRBV19 to TRBJ2-1, with D possibly TRBD2 on 5 matching bases. V lost 3 bases to trimming and J lost 7 bases, with 10 bases between them. The CDR3 totals 13 residues. Germline lookup yields CDR1 LNHDA and CDR2 SQIVND (reference sequence). In DNA form, the CDR3 reads TGTGCCAGTAGTATCCGGGATTTTAATGAGCAGTTCTTC. Translation: CASSIRDFNEQFF. The whole variable domain, filled in from reference TRBV19 and TRBJ2-1, reads DGGITQSPKYLFRKEGQNVTLSCEQNLNHDAMYWYRQDPGQGLRLIYYSQIVNDFQKGDIAEGYSVSREKKESFPLTVTSAQKNPTAFYLCASSIRDFNEQFFGPGTRLTVL.

The chain recombines TRBV5-6 with TRBJ2-1, with TRBD2 matching over 8 bases. Germline V gene data show CDR1 as SGHDT and CDR2 as YYEEEE. The CDR3 has 15 amino acids. V lost 4 bases, J lost 8 bases, and 11 bases stayed unmatched. This chain's CDR3 is CASSPVAGGRYEQFF. CDR3 coding DNA: TGTGCCAGCAGCCCCGTGGCGGGAGGTAGATATGAGCAGTTCTTC.